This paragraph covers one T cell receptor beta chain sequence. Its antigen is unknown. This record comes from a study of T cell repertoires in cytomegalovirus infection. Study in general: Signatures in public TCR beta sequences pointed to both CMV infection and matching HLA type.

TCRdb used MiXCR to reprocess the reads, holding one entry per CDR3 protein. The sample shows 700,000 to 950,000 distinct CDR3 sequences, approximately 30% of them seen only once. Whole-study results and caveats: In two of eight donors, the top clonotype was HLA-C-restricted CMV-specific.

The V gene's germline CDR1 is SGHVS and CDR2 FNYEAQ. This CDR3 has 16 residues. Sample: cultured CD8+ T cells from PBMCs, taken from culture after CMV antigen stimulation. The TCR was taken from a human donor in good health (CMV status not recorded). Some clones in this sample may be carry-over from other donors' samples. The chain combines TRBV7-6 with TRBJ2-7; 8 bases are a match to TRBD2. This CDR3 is CANSPRGEARNYEQYV. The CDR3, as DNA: TGTGCCAACAGCCCGCGGGGGGAAGCAAGGAACTACGAGCAGTACGTC.